The 10 T cell receptor beta chains listed next were all sequenced from one sample in a study of blood T cell repertoires in COVID-19. Data came from immunoSEQ multiplex PCR; TCRdb stores just in-frame clones and leaves some out. The top ten hold approximately 2.8% of the sample, which has 130,000 to 150,000 clones, roughly nine tenths seen once. The material sequenced was peripheral blood. Every receptor here comes from a woman between 55 and 75 years old with active COVID-19.

The genes are TRBV6-5 and TRBJ1-2, with D unresolved. Germline values: CDR1 MNHEY, CDR2 SVGAGI. Trimming took 2 bases from V and 4 from J, leaving 11 bases between them. CDR3 size: 14 residues. The CDR3 here is CASSYTPEGYGYTF. The CDR3, as DNA: TGTGCCAGCAGTTACACTCCCGAGGGCTATGGCTACACCTTC.

This sequence joins TRBV27 and TRBJ2-7, with 9 bases aligning to TRBD2. The germline CDR1 and CDR2 sequences are MNHEY and SMNVEV (reference sequence). The CDR3 is made up of 15 amino acids. The J segment lost 3 bases and the V segment lost 2 bases, leaving 5 bases of the junction unmatched. The CDR3 spells CASSLTSGYGYEQYF. CDR3 coding DNA: TGTGCCAGCAGTTTAACTAGCGGGTACGGCTACGAGCAGTACTTC.

The chain couples TRBV6-5 to TRBJ1-1, with 8 bases identical to TRBD1. V lost 4 bases to trimming and J lost 4 bases; unmatched junction nucleotides: 8. In germline, CDR1 is MNHEY, CDR2 SVGAGI. The CDR3 has 15 residues. CDR3 protein: CASSSPGGASTEAFF. The CDR3 region has the DNA TGTGCCAGCAGTTCCCCAGGGGGCGCGAGCACTGAAGCTTTCTTT.

The rearrangement links TRBV5-6 to TRBJ2-6; unclear D gene. Germline CDR1 reads SGHDT; CDR2 reads YYEEEE. This CDR3 region has 13 residues. V was pared by 2 bases and J by 11 bases, with 11 bases between. This chain's CDR3 is CASSFKPLYVLTF. The CDR3 DNA reads as TGTGCCAGCAGCTTCAAGCCTCTGTACGTCCTGACTTTC. The whole variable domain, remainder taken from reference TRBV5-6 and TRBJ2-6, is DAGVTQSPTHLIKTRGQQVTLRCSPKSGHDTVSWYQQALGQGPQFIFQYYEEEERQRGNFPDRFSGHQFPNYSSELNVNALLLGDSALYLCASSFKPLYVLTFGAGSRLTVL.

This chain connects TRBV18 to TRBJ1-5, with 8 bases aligning to TRBD1. CDR1 is KGHSH, CDR2 LQKENI, per germline. V lost 6 bases to trimming and J lost 0 bases; unmatched junction nucleotides: 10. There are 17 residues in the CDR3. CDR3: CASSTGGQGISNQPQHF. The DNA for the CDR3 is TGTGCCAGCTCCACGGGTGGACAGGGCATTAGCAATCAGCCCCAGCATTTT.

The chain carries TRBV28 and TRBJ2-1, with 12 bases that match TRBD2. This CDR3 has 17 amino acids. Germline CDR1 is MDHEN and CDR2 is SYDVKM. Germline trimming cut 5 bases from V and 3 bases from J; bases unmatched to any gene: 8. The CDR3 DNA sequence: TGTGCCAGCAGTACCGGACTAGCGGGGTTAGTCTACAATGAGCAGTTCTTC. Protein: CASSTGLAGLVYNEQFF.

The rearrangement links TRBV29-1 to TRBJ1-1, with D maybe TRBD1 (5 bases). Trimming stripped 4 bases from V and 0 bases from J, with 9 bases between. The CDR3 is 13 residues long. CDR1 is SQVTM and CDR2 is ANQGSEA in the germline V gene. DNA for the CDR3: TGCAGCGTTGGACAGCACATGAACACTGAAGCTTTCTTT. Translating gives CSVGQHMNTEAFF. The whole variable domain, filled in from reference TRBV29-1 and TRBJ1-1, reads SAVISQKPSRDICQRGTSLTIQCQVDSQVTMMFWYRQQPGQSLTLIATANQGSEATYESGFVIDKFPISRPNLTFSTLTVSNMSPEDSSIYLCSVGQHMNTEAFFGQGTRLTVV.

The V and J genes are TRBV11-3 and TRBJ2-1, with TRBD2 identical over 12 bases. Germline-derived CDR1 and CDR2 are SGHNT and YENEEA. The length of the CDR3 is 13 residues. The trim removed 1 base at V and 14 bases at J, leaving 3 bases unmatched. The CDR3 DNA sequence: TGTGCCAGCAGCTTAGGACTAGCGGGAGAAGAGTTCTTC. This codes for CASSLGLAGEEFF.

Only one count was recorded for this clone. The chain carries TRBV28 and TRBJ1-2; no clear D gene. Germline CDR1 reads MDHEN; CDR2 reads SYDVKM. The CDR3 spans 12 residues. V dropped 6 bases and J dropped 0 bases, with 5 bases sitting between them. The CDR3: CASRLANYGYTF. CDR3 DNA sequence: TGTGCCAGCAGGCTAGCTAACTATGGCTACACCTTC.

The chain couples TRBV5-6 to TRBJ1-5; D is uncertain. The germline V gene encodes CDR1 SGHDT and CDR2 YYEEEE. The CDR3 contains 13 residues. V was cut by 4 bases and J by 6 bases, with 11 bases left in between. In DNA form, the CDR3 reads TGTGCCAGCAGCACCGCCACTTCTCAGCCCCAGCATTTT. Translating gives CASSTATSQPQHF.